The text below deals with one TCR beta chain. Measured with immunoSEQ multiplex PCR; TCRdb has only the in-frame clones, and not every one. The table records about 390,000 clones, 80% to 90% of them present only once. Trimming pared 6 bases from V and 0 bases from J, leaving 8 bases between. This CDR3 is built from 14 residues. Germline CDR1 reads MNHEY; CDR2 reads SVGAGI. This entry belongs to a study of blood T cell repertoires in COVID-19. Study details: T cells, B-cell-depleted T cells, or PBMCs provided the cDNA or gDNA that served as material.

Sequencing used peripheral blood. The sequence was collected from an older woman with COVID-19, enrolled during active disease. The V and J genes are TRBV6-5 and TRBJ1-4, with D unresolved. DNA of the CDR3: TGTGCCAGCAGACCAGGATCAACTAATGAAAAACTGTTTTTT. It encodes CASRPGSTNEKLFF.